In its sample, the clone carrying this T cell receptor beta chain was seen many times. Its target is unknown. Unmatched junction bases numbered 0, after V lost 1 base and J lost 3 bases. Per germline, CDR1 MNHNS and CDR2 SASEGT. The CDR3 contains 14 residues. From the second PCR step, alpha and beta chains were amplified apart. These data are taken from a study of naive and memory T cell subsets. Study-wide results and limits: Over 85% of naive TCR sequences appeared only once, unlike memory subsets. Between naive and memory subsets, TCR abundance power law exponents differed. Findings for naive and memory subsets could not be checked against ground truth.

An equimolar mix of two oligonucleotides served as the beta constant-region primer for TRBC1 and TRBC2. The ligated cDNA underwent four PCR rounds using SP2 and nested alpha and beta constant-region primers. TCRdb fed the UMI-ligation and nested PCR reads into MiXCR, producing one record per CDR3 protein. The top ten hold roughly 24% of the sample, which has 17,000 or so distinct CDR3 sequences, around 9% seen once. V and J are TRBV6-1 and TRBJ2-1, with 7 bases identical to TRBD1. Sequencing was performed on central memory CD8+ T cells from blood. This TCR derives from a human donor in good health. The CDR3 reads CASSEGDSYNEQFF. The CDR3, as DNA: TGTGCCAGCAGTGAAGGGGACAGCTACAATGAGCAGTTCTTC.